The 12 T cell receptor beta chains reported below all come from one sample, sequenced in a study of T cells in Graves' hyperthyroidism and ophthalmopathy. RNA transcripts gave rise to amplified TCR beta CDR3 regions. First-round RT-PCR of the TCR CDR3 relied on the HTBI primer set. One entry per CDR3 protein results from TCRdb running MiXCR on the multiplex PCR reads. There are about 600,000 distinct CDR3 sequences in the sample; approximately 16% occur only once, and more than 3% lies in the top ten. What was sequenced was blood. Every receptor here comes from a woman in her 40s with Graves' ophthalmopathy.

This clonotype has at least ten counts. V gene TRBV27 combines with J gene TRBJ2-3, with D possibly matching TRBD2 (5 bases). The CDR3 totals 15 residues. Trimming pared 5 bases from V and 2 bases from J, leaving 14 bases between. Germline V gene sequence: CDR1 MNHEY, CDR2 SMNVEV (reference sequence). The CDR3 is CASSPYPGLTDTQYF. The CDR3 DNA sequence: TGTGCCAGCAGTCCTTACCCCGGACTCACAGATACGCAGTATTTT.

Many counts were recorded for this clonotype. The J gene is TRBJ2-7, the V gene TRBV20-1, with D unresolved. From germline, CDR1 is DFQATT and CDR2 SNEGSKA (reference sequence). Trimming removed 7 bases from V and 7 bases from J, with 17 bases in between. The CDR3 is 12 amino acids. The CDR3 reads CSVPTQPWEQYF. As DNA, the CDR3 is TGCAGTGTCCCGACCCAGCCGTGGGAGCAGTACTTC.

To note about this clonotype: Just one base apart from a much larger clone, this may be a read error. The chain combines TRBV27 with TRBJ2-6; D might be TRBD1 (6 bases). Looked up from germline, CDR1 is MNHEY and CDR2 is SMNVEV (reference sequence). The CDR3 contains 14 residues. The V end was cut by 6 bases, the J end by 5 bases, with 11 bases between. CDR3 loop: CASRGGLRANVLTF. CDR3 nucleotide sequence: TGTGCCAGCAGAGGGGGTCTGAGGGCCAACGTCCTGACTTTC. The full variable domain, rest sourced from reference TRBV27 and TRBJ2-6, is EAQVTQNPRYLITVTGKKLTVTCSQNMNHEYMSWYRQDPGLGLRQIYYSMNVEVTDKGDVPEGYKVSRKEKRNFPLILESPSPNQTSLYFCASRGGLRANVLTFGAGSRLTVL.

This clonotype came up many times. The chain couples TRBV20-1 to TRBJ1-1, with D possibly being TRBD1 (6 bases). This CDR3 has 15 residues. Germline lookup yields CDR1 DFQATT and CDR2 SNEGSKA (reference sequence). V gave up 0 bases and J gave up 1 base, with 12 bases separating them. The CDR3 region has the DNA TGCAGTGCTAGAGAGGATATGACAGGGAACACTGAAGCTTTCTTT. Its translation: CSAREDMTGNTEAFF.

This chain joins TRBV3-1 and TRBJ1-2; perhaps TRBD1 as D (6 bases). V was clipped by 0 bases and J by 6 bases, with 14 bases between them. CDR3 size: 15 residues. The germline gives CDR1 LGHDT, CDR2 YNNKEL (reference sequence). CDR3 DNA: TGTGCCAGCAGCCAAGATAATAACAGGGAGGATGGCTACACCTTC. This translates into CASSQDNNREDGYTF.

This clonotype was detected ten times or more. The chain combines TRBV12-3 or TRBV12-4 with TRBJ2-2; TRBD1 aligns across 11 bases. Trimming removed 6 bases from V and 1 base from J; junction bases left unmatched: 7. This CDR3 is 17 amino acids long. The CDR3 sequence is CASSKGQGARNTGELFF. In DNA, the CDR3 is TGTGCCAGCAGCAAAGGACAGGGGGCGAGGAACACCGGGGAGCTGTTTTTT.

The V call is TRBV2, the J call TRBJ2-3; the match to TRBD1 covers 7 bases. Trimming at V came to 8 bases and at J to 6 bases, leaving 8 bases not matched to a gene. Looked up from germline, CDR1 is SNHLY and CDR2 is FYNNEI. The CDR3 length is 13 residues. CDR3 sequence: CASDRVPGDTQYF. The CDR3 nucleotides are TGTGCCAGCGACAGGGTCCCCGGGGATACGCAGTATTTT.

This clonotype has ten or more counts. This chain joins TRBV28 and TRBJ2-7; 8 positions match TRBD2. V lost 5 bases to trimming and J lost 3 bases; unmatched junction nucleotides: 15. CDR1 MDHEN and CDR2 SYDVKM come from the germline V gene. The CDR3 runs 17 residues. The CDR3 coding sequence is TGTGCCAGCAGTCGCACCCCGGGGCGGGAGGTCCACTACGAGCAGTACTTC. Translating gives CASSRTPGREVHYEQYF.

At least ten counts were recorded for this clonotype. The chain couples TRBV11-2 to TRBJ2-1; a possible D gene is TRBD2 (6 bases). There are 13 residues in the CDR3. The V end was cut by 5 bases, the J end by 5 bases, with 10 bases between. Per germline, CDR1 SGHAT and CDR2 FQNNGV. The CDR3 region has the DNA TGTGCCAGCAGCCCGGGACTCGACAATGAGCAGTTCTTC. Residues: CASSPGLDNEQFF.

This clonotype was found many times. The gene calls are TRBV2 and TRBJ1-2, with D possibly being TRBD1 (6 bases). This CDR3 has 15 residues. V was cut by 5 bases and J by 6 bases, with 19 bases left in between. The germline gives CDR1 SNHLY, CDR2 FYNNEI. In nucleotides, the CDR3 is TGTGCCAGCAGTTACTCCGGGACAAGGGCCGATGGCTACACCTTC. Amino acid sequence: CASSYSGTRADGYTF.

This clonotype was seen repeatedly, ten times or more. The chain uses TRBV7-8 and TRBJ2-1, with a possible D match to TRBD2 (8 bases). Trimming cost V 1 base and J 2 bases, with 21 bases left between them. Germline V gene data show CDR1 as SGHVS and CDR2 as FQNEAQ. CDR3 length equals 19 residues. CDR3 bases: TGTGCCAGCAGCTTAGTAGGGGGCAGCGGGAGTAGGCCCTACAATGAGCAGTTCTTC. It translates to CASSLVGGSGSRPYNEQFF.

The chain carries TRBV9 and TRBJ1-3; D gene uncertain. Germline CDR1 and CDR2: SGDLS and YYNGEE. This CDR3 comprises 15 residues. V lost 0 bases and J lost 0, with 7 bases in between. The CDR3 region is CASSVEFSSGNTIYF. Here the CDR3 DNA reads TGTGCCAGCAGCGTAGAGTTCAGCTCTGGAAACACCATATATTTT.